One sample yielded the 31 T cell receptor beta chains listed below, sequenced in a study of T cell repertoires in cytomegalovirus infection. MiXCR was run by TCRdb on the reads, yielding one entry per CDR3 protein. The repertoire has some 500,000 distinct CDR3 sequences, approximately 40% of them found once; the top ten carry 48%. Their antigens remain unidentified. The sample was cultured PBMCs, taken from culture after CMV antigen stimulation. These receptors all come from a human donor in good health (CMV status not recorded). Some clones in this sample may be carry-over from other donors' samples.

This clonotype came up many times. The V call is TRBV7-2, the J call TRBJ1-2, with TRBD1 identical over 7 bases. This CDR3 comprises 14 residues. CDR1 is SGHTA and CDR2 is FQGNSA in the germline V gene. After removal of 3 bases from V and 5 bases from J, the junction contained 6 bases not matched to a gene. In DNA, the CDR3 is TGTGCCAGCAGCTTTGGGACAGAAATTTATGGCTACACCTTC. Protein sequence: CASSFGTEIYGYTF. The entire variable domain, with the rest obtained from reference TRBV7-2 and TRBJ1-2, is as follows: GAGVSQSPSNKVTEKGKDVELRCDPISGHTALYWYRQSLGQGLEFLIYFQGNSAPDKSGLPSDRFSAERTGGSVSTLTIQRTQQEDSAVYLCASSFGTEIYGYTFGSGTRLTVV.

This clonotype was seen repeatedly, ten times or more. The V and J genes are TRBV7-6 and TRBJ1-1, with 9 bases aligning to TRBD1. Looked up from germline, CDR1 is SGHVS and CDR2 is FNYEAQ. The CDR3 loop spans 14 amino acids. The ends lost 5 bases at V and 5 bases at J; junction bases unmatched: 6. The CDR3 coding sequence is TGTGCCAGCAGCCTGGGACAGGGCTGGACTGAAGCTTTCTTT. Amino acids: CASSLGQGWTEAFF.

The CDR3: CARDTGDNTGELFF. For the CDR3, the DNA is TGTGCCAGGGATACGGGGGATAACACCGGGGAGCTGTTTTTT. J is TRBJ2-2 and V is TRBV19; weak D call: TRBD2 (6 bases). The CDR3 is made up of 14 amino acids. Germline CDR1 reads LNHDA; CDR2 reads SQIVND (reference sequence). The V gene lost 9 bases and the J gene lost 2 bases, with 13 bases spanning the gap.

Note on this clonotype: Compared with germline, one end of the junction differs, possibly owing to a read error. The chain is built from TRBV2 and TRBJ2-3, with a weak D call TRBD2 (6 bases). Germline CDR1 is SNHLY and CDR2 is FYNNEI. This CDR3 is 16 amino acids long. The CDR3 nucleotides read TGTGCCAACAGTGGAATAGGTCGGAGGAGGGCAGATACGCAGTATTTT. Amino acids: CANSGIGRRRADTQYF.

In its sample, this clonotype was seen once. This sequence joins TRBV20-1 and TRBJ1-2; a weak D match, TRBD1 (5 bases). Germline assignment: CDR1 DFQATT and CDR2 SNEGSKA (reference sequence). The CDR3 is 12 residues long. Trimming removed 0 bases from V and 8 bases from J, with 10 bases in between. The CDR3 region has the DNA TGCAGTGCTAGAGATGGGACTCGAGGCTACACCTTC. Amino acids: CSARDGTRGYTF.

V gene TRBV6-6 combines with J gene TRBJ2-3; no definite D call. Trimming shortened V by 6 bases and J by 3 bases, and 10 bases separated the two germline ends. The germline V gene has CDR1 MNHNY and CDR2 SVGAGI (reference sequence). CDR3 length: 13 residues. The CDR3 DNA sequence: TGTGCCAGCAGCTTACCCGTTACAGATACGCAGTATTTT. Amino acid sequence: CASSLPVTDTQYF.

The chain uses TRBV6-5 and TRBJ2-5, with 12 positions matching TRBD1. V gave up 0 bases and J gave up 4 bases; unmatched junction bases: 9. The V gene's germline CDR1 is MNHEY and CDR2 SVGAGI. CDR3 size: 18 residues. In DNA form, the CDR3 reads TGTGCCAGCAGTTACTCGAACTGGGACAGGGGGCGCCTAGAGACCCAGTACTTC. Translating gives CASSYSNWDRGRLETQYF.

CDR3 protein: CSARSHTQGDTQYF. In nucleotides, the CDR3 is TGCAGTGCTAGGTCTCACACCCAGGGGGATACGCAGTATTTT. The chain carries TRBV20-1 and TRBJ2-3, with a possible D match to TRBD1 (6 bases). This CDR3 comprises 14 residues. V lost 3 bases and J lost 6, with 16 bases in between. Germline V gene data show CDR1 as DFQATT and CDR2 as SNEGSKA (reference sequence).

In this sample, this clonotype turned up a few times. The CDR3 spells CASSPQGLRTDTQYF. In DNA form, the CDR3 reads TGTGCCAGCAGCCCACAAGGACTGCGCACAGATACGCAGTATTTT. The rearrangement uses TRBV7-9 and TRBJ2-3; D is perhaps TRBD2 (5 bases). This CDR3 region has 15 residues. CDR1 SEHNR and CDR2 FQNEAQ come from the germline V gene (reference sequence). V was trimmed by 5 bases and J by 1 base, leaving 13 bases between them.

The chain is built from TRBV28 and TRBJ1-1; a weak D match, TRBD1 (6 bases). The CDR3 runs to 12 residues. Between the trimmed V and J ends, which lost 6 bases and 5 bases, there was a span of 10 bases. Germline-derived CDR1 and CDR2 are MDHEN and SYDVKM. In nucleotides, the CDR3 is TGTGCCAGCAGCCAGGGGCGGACTGAAGCTTTCTTT. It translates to CASSQGRTEAFF.

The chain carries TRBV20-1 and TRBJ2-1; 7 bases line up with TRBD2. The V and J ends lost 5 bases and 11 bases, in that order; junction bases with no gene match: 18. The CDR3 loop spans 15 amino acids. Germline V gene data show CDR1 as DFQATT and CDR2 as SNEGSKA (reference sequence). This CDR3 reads CSAPPGGSPSMKQFF. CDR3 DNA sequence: TGCAGTGCTCCTCCCGGGGGGTCACCATCAATGAAGCAGTTCTTC.

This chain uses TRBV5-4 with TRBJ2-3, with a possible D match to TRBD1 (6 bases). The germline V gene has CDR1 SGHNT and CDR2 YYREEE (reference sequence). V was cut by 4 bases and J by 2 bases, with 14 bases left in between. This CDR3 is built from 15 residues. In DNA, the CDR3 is TGTGCCAGCAGCCCGATCCGGGACATCACAGATACGCAGTATTTT. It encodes CASSPIRDITDTQYF.

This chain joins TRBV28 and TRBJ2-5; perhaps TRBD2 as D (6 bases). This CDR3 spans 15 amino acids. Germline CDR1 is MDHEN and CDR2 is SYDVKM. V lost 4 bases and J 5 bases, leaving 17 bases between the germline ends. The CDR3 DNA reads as TGTGCCAGCAGTTCCGCGGGGCGCCCGTGGGAGACCCAGTACTTC. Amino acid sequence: CASSSAGRPWETQYF.

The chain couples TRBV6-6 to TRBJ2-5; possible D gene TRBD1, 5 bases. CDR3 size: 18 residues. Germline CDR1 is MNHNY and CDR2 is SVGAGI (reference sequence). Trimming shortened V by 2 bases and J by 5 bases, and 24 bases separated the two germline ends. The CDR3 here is CASSYPGPLSRAAETQYF. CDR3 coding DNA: TGTGCCAGCAGTTACCCGGGCCCCCTGAGCAGGGCGGCCGAGACCCAGTACTTC.

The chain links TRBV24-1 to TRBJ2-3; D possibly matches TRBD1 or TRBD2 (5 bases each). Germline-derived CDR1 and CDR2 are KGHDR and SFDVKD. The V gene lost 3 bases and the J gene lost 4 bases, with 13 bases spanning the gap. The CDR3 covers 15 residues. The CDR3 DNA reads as TGTGCCACCAGTGATACTGAGGGGATATCAGATACGCAGTATTTT. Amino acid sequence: CATSDTEGISDTQYF.

In DNA, the CDR3 is TGTGCCAGCAGCTTAGACGCCAGGCCCCCCTACGAGCAGTACTTC. It specifies CASSLDARPPYEQYF. V and J are TRBV7-9 and TRBJ2-7, with D unclear. Germline V gene data show CDR1 as SEHNR and CDR2 as FQNEAQ (reference sequence). The CDR3 contains 15 residues. The ends were cut back, 1 base at V and 2 bases at J, with 12 bases in the middle.

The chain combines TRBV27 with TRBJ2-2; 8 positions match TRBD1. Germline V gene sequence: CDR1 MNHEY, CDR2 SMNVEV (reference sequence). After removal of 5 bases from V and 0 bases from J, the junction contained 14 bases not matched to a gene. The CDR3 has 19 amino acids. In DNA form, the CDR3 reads TGTGCCAGCAGTCCCAGGCGCAGGGGGCTTAGCCCGAACACCGGGGAGCTGTTTTTT. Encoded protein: CASSPRRRGLSPNTGELFF.

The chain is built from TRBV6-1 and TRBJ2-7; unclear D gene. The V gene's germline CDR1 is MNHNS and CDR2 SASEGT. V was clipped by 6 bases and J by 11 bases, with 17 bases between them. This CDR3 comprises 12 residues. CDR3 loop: CASSPDRDWKYF. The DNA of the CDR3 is TGTGCCAGCAGCCCGGATCGCGATTGGAAGTACTTC.

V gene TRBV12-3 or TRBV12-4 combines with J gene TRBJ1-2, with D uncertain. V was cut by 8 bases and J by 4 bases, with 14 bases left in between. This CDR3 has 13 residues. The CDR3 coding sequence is TGTGCCAGCTCACTTCGTATAGGCTATGGCTACACCTTC. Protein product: CASSLRIGYGYTF.

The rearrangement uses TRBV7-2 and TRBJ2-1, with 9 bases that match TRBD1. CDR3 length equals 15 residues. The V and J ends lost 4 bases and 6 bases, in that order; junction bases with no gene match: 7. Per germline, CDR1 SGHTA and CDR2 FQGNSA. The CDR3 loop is CASSYSGTGFNEQFF. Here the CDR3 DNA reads TGTGCCAGCAGCTACTCCGGGACAGGGTTCAATGAGCAGTTCTTC.

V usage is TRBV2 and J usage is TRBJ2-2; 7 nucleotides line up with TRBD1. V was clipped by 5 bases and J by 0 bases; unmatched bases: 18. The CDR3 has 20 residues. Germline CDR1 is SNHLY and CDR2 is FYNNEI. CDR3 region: CASSISSQLRGNANTGELFF. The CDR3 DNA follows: TGTGCCAGCAGTATTTCGTCCCAACTCAGGGGGAACGCGAACACCGGGGAGCTGTTTTTT.

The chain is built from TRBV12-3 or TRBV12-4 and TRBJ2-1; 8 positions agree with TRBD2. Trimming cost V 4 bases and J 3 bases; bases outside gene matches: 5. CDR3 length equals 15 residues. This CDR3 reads CASSWLAGLYNEQFF. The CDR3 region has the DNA TGTGCCAGCAGTTGGTTAGCGGGGCTCTACAATGAGCAGTTCTTC.

CDR3 in amino acids: CASSQGRITEAFF. The CDR3 bases are TGCGCCAGCAGCCAAGGCAGGATCACTGAAGCTTTCTTT. This chain connects TRBV4-1 to TRBJ1-1, with unresolved D. This CDR3 is 13 amino acids long. Germline V gene sequence: CDR1 MGHRA, CDR2 YSYEKL. V dropped 1 base and J dropped 4 bases, with 7 bases sitting between them.

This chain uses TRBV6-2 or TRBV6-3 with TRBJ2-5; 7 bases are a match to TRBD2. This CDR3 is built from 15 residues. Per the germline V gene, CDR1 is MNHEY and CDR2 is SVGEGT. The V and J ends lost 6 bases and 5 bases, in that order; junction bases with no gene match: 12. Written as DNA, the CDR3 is TGTGCCAGCAGCCGCTGGGGGGGGATTGGCGAGACCCAGTACTTC. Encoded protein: CASSRWGGIGETQYF.

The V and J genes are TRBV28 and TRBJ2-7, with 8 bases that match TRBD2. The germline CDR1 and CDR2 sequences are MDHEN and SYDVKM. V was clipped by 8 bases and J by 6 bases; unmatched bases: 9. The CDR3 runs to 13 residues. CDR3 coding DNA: TGTGCCAGCTCCTCGGGGGGGGAGCGCGAGCAGTACTTC. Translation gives CASSSGGEREQYF. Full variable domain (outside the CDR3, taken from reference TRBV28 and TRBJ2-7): DVKVTQSSRYLVKRTGEKVFLECVQDMDHENMFWYRQDPGLGLRLIYFSYDVKMKEKGDIPEGYSVSREKKERFSLILESASTNQTSMYLCASSSGGEREQYFGPGTRLTVT.

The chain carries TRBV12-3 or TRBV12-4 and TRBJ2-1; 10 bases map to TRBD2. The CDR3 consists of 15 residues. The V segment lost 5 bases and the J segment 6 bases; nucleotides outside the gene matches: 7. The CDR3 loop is CASSPGLAEGNEQFF. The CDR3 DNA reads TGTGCCAGCAGTCCCGGACTAGCGGAAGGCAATGAGCAGTTCTTC.

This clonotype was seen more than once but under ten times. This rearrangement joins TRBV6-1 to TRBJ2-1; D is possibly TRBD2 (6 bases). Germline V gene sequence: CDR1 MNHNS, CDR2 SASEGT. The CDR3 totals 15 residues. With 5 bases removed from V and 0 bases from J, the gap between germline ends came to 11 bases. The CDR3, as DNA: TGTGCCAGCAGTTATCGGGGGAGCTCCTACAATGAGCAGTTCTTC. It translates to CASSYRGSSYNEQFF.

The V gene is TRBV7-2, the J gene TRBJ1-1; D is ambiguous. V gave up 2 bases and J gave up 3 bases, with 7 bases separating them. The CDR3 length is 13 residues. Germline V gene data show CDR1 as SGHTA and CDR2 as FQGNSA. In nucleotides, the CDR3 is TGTGCCAGCAGCTTACATCAGCACACTGAAGCTTTCTTT. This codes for CASSLHQHTEAFF.

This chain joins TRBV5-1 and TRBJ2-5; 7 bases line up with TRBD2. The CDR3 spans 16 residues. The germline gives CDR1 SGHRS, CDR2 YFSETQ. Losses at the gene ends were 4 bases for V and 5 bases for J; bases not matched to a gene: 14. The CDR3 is CASSVNRDYGRETQYF. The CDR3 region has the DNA TGCGCCAGCAGCGTGAACCGGGACTACGGGAGGGAGACCCAGTACTTC.

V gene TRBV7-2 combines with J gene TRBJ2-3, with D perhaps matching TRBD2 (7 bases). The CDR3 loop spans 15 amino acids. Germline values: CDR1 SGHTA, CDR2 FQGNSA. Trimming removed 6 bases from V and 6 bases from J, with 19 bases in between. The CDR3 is CASRVKGGGPDTQYF. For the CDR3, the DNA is TGTGCCAGCAGGGTAAAGGGGGGGGGGCCGGATACGCAGTATTTT.

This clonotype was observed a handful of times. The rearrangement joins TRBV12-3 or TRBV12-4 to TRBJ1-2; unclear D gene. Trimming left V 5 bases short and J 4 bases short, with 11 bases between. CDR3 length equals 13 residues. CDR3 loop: CASSVGESYGYTF. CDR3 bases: TGTGCCAGCAGTGTGGGCGAGTCCTATGGCTACACCTTC.